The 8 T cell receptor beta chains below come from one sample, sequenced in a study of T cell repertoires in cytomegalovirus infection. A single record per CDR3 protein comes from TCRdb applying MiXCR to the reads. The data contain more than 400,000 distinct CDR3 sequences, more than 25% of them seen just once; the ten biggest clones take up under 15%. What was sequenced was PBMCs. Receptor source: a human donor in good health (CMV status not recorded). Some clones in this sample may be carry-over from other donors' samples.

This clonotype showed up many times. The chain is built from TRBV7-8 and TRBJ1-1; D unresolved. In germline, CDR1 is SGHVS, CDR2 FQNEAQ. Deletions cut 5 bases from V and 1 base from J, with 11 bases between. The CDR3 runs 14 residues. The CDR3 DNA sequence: TGTGCCAGCAGCGGGAGATGGGGGAACACTGAAGCTTTCTTT. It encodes CASSGRWGNTEAFF. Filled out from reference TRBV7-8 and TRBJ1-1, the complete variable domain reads GAGVSQSPRYKVAKRGQDVALRCDPISGHVSLFWYQQALGQGPEFLTYFQNEAQLDKSGLPSDRFFAERPEGSVSTLKIQRTQQEDSAVYLCASSGRWGNTEAFFGQGTRLTVV.

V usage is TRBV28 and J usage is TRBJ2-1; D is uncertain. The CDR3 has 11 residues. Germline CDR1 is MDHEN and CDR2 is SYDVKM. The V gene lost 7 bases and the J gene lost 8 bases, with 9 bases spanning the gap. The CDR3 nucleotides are TGTGCCAGCAATGCCGTCGATGAGCAGTTCTTC. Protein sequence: CASNAVDEQFF.

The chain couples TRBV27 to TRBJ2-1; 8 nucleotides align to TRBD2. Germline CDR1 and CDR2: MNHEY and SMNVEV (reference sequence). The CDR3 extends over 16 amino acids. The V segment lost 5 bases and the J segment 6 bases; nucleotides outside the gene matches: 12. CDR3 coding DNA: TGTGCCAGCAGTCTTCTTGGGGTAGCGGGATTCAATGAGCAGTTCTTC. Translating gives CASSLLGVAGFNEQFF.

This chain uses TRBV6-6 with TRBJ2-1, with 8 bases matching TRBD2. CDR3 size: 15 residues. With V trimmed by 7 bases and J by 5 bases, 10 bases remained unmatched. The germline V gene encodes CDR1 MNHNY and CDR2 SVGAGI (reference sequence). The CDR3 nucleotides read TGTGCCAGCATGAGGACTTCTAGCGGGCACAATGAGCAGTTCTTC. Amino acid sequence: CASMRTSSGHNEQFF.

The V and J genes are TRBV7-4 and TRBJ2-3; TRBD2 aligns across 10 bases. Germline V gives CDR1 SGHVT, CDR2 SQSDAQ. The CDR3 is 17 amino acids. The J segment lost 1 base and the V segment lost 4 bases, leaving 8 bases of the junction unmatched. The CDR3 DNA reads TGTGCCAGCAGCTCATACCAAGGACTAGCGGGCACAGATACGCAGTATTTT. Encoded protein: CASSSYQGLAGTDTQYF.

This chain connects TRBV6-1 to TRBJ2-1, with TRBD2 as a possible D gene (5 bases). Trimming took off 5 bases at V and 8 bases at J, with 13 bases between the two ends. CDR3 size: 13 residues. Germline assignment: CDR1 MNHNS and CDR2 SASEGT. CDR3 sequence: CASSYAGAYEQFF. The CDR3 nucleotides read TGTGCCAGCAGTTACGCGGGCGCCTATGAGCAGTTCTTC.

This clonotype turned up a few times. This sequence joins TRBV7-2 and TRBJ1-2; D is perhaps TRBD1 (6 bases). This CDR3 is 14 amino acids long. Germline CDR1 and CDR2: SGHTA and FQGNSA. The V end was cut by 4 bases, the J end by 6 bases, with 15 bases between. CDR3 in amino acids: CASSWTQGYDGYTF. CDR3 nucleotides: TGTGCCAGCAGCTGGACCCAGGGGTACGATGGCTACACCTTC.

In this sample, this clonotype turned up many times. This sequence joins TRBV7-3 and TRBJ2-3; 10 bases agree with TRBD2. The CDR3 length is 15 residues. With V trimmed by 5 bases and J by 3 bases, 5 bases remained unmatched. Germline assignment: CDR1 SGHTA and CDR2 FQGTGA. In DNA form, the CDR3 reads TGTGCCAGCAGCCTACAAGCGGGAGGGACAGATACGCAGTATTTT. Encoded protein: CASSLQAGGTDTQYF.